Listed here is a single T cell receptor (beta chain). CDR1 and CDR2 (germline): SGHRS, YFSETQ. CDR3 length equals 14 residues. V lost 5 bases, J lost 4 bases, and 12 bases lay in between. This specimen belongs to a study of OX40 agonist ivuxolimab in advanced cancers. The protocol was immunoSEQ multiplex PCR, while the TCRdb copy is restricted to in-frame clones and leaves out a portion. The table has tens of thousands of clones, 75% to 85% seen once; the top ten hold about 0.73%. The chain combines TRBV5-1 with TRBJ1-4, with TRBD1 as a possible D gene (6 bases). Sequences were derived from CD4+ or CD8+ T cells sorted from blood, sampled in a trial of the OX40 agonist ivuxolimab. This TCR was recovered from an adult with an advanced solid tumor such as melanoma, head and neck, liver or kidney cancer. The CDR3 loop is CASRGGGSNEKLFF. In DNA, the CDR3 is TGCGCCAGCAGAGGGGGAGGGAGTAATGAAAAACTGTTTTTT.